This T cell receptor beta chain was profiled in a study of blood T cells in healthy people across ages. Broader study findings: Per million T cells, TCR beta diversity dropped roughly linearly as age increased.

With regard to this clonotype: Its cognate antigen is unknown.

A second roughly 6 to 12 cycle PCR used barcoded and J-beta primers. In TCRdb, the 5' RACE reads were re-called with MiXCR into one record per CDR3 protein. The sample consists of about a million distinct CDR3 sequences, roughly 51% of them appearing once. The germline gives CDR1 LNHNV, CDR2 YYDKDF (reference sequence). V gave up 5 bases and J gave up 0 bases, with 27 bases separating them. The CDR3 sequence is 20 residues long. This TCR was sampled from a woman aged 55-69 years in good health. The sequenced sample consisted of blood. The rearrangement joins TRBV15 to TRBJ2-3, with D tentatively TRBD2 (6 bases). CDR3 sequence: CATSGNLLQAGTRSTDTQYF. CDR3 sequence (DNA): TGTGCCACCAGCGGAAACCTCCTCCAAGCCGGGACTCGGAGCACAGATACGCAGTATTTT. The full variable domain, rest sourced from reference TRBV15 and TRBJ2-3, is DAMVIQNPRYQVTQFGKPVTLSCSQTLNHNVMYWYQQKSSQAPKLLFHYYDKDFNNEADTPDNFQSRRPNTSFCFLDIRSPGLGDTAMYLCATSGNLLQAGTRSTDTQYFGPGTRLTVL.